This is a list of T cell receptor beta chains from one sample in a study of cytomegalovirus exposure and HLA in healthy donors. Here immunoSEQ multiplex PCR was the method, and the copy in TCRdb shows in-frame clones only, minus some. The data show around 200,000 clones, approximately 85% seen once. Source material: PBMCs. The receptor set was obtained from a woman aged 50 to 65 in good health and CMV-seronegative. Both conserved end residues are part of each CDR3. D genes are given only for firm matches. Where a row states a size, it is once, few, many or the class of an expanded clone; other rows omit it.

J gene: TRBJ2-5; V gene: TRBV28; D gene: TRBD2; clone size: -; CDR3 protein: CASSTSSGRAAETQYF; CDR3 DNA: TGTGCCAGCAGTACCTCGAGCGGGAGGGCCGCTGAGACCCAGTACTTC
J gene: TRBJ2-4; V gene: TRBV9; D gene: TRBD1; clone size: -; CDR3 protein: CASSLTQGAGSNIQYF; CDR3 DNA: TGTGCCAGCAGCCTGACACAGGGGGCCGGCAGCAACATTCAGTACTTC
J gene: TRBJ1-2; V gene: TRBV27; D gene: -; clone size: once; CDR3 protein: CASSSSGQSPPTF; CDR3 DNA: -
J gene: TRBJ2-1; V gene: TRBV7-2; D gene: TRBD1; clone size: once; CDR3 protein: CASSLVPRTGAYSYNEQFF; CDR3 DNA: TGTGCCAGCAGCTTAGTACCTCGGACAGGGGCCTACTCCTACAATGAGCAGTTCTTC
J gene: TRBJ2-5; V gene: TRBV27; D gene: TRBD2; clone size: -; CDR3 protein: CASSPTSTETQYF; CDR3 DNA: TGTGCCAGCAGCCCGACTAGCACGGAGACCCAGTACTTC
J gene: TRBJ2-1; V gene: TRBV29-1; D gene: -; clone size: -; CDR3 protein: CSVEQSQGGGEQFF; CDR3 DNA: TGCAGCGTTGAACAAAGCCAGGGTGGCGGTGAGCAGTTCTTC
J gene: TRBJ2-7; V gene: TRBV4-3; D gene: -; clone size: few; CDR3 protein: CASSQLARGYEQYF; CDR3 DNA: TGCGCCAGCAGCCAGCTCGCCAGGGGATACGAGCAGTACTTC
J gene: TRBJ2-3; V gene: TRBV18; D gene: -; clone size: -; CDR3 protein: CASSPPKPGTDTQYF; CDR3 DNA: TGTGCCAGCTCACCACCGAAACCAGGCACAGATACGCAGTATTTT
J gene: TRBJ2-3; V gene: TRBV18; D gene: TRBD2; clone size: -; CDR3 protein: CASSPVLREEGDTQYF; CDR3 DNA: TGTGCCAGCTCACCAGTTTTGCGGGAGGAGGGAGATACGCAGTATTTT
J gene: TRBJ1-3; V gene: TRBV11-2; D gene: -; clone size: -; CDR3 protein: CASSPAVSGNTIYF; CDR3 DNA: TGTGCCAGCAGCCCCGCGGTATCTGGAAACACCATATATTTT
J gene: TRBJ1-4; V gene: TRBV18; D gene: TRBD1; clone size: -; CDR3 protein: CASSPTRTGFELFF; CDR3 DNA: TGTGCCAGCTCACCCACCCGGACAGGGTTTGAACTGTTTTTT
J gene: TRBJ2-7; V gene: TRBV28; D gene: -; clone size: -; CDR3 protein: CASSLSGYYEQYF; CDR3 DNA: TGTGCCAGCAGTTTATCGGGGTACTACGAGCAGTACTTC
J gene: TRBJ2-5; V gene: TRBV5-4; D gene: TRBD2; clone size: -; CDR3 protein: CASSPSGNQETQYF; CDR3 DNA: TGTGCCAGCAGCCCGAGCGGGAATCAAGAGACCCAGTACTTC
J gene: TRBJ1-5; V gene: TRBV4-1; D gene: -; clone size: -; CDR3 protein: CASSQDLIGKPQHF; CDR3 DNA: TGCGCCAGCAGCCAAGATTTAATCGGGAAGCCCCAGCATTTT
J gene: TRBJ1-6; V gene: TRBV5-1; D gene: TRBD1; clone size: -; CDR3 protein: CASSSGQGVNSPLHF; CDR3 DNA: TGCGCCAGCAGCTCGGGACAGGGGGTAAATTCACCCCTCCACTTT
J gene: TRBJ2-7; V gene: TRBV6-5; D gene: -; clone size: -; CDR3 protein: CASTQGSGQYF; CDR3 DNA: TGTGCCAGCACCCAGGGGAGTGGACAGTACTTC
J gene: TRBJ2-5; V gene: TRBV10-3; D gene: TRBD2; clone size: -; CDR3 protein: CAIRPGTSGKETQYF; CDR3 DNA: TGTGCCATCAGACCGGGGACTAGCGGAAAAGAGACCCAGTACTTC
J gene: TRBJ2-2; V gene: TRBV5-1; D gene: TRBD2; clone size: -; CDR3 protein: CASSFLAGSNTGELFF; CDR3 DNA: TGCGCCAGCAGCTTCTTAGCGGGATCGAACACCGGGGAGCTGTTTTTT
J gene: TRBJ2-5; V gene: TRBV28; D gene: TRBD2; clone size: -; CDR3 protein: CASSRWTSGSGRETQYF; CDR3 DNA: TGTGCCAGCAGTCGATGGACTAGCGGGTCTGGGCGAGAGACCCAGTACTTC
J gene: TRBJ2-5; V gene: TRBV6-1; D gene: TRBD2; clone size: -; CDR3 protein: CASNVRGGQETQYF; CDR3 DNA: TGTGCCAGCAATGTAAGGGGAGGGCAAGAGACCCAGTACTTC
J gene: TRBJ2-7; V gene: TRBV11-2; D gene: -; clone size: -; CDR3 protein: CASTLSGRGYEQYF; CDR3 DNA: TGTGCCAGCACCCTAAGTGGCAGGGGATACGAGCAGTACTTC
J gene: TRBJ1-2; V gene: TRBV28; D gene: TRBD1; clone size: -; CDR3 protein: CASSLGTANYGYTF; CDR3 DNA: TGTGCCAGCAGTTTAGGGACAGCTAACTATGGCTACACCTTC
J gene: TRBJ2-7; V gene: TRBV2; D gene: TRBD2; clone size: -; CDR3 protein: CASKLGRGSGTYEQYF; CDR3 DNA: TGTGCCAGCAAGCTCGGGCGGGGTAGCGGGACCTACGAGCAGTACTTC
J gene: TRBJ2-1; V gene: TRBV6-4; D gene: TRBD1; clone size: -; CDR3 protein: CASSDSGTGYHEQFF; CDR3 DNA: TGTGCCAGCAGTGACTCCGGGACAGGGTATCATGAGCAGTTCTTC
J gene: TRBJ2-7; V gene: TRBV11-2; D gene: TRBD1; clone size: -; CDR3 protein: CASIQLPAGTGAYEQYF; CDR3 DNA: TGTGCCAGCATCCAGCTCCCCGCGGGGACAGGGGCCTACGAGCAGTACTTC
J gene: TRBJ1-2; V gene: TRBV28; D gene: TRBD1; clone size: -; CDR3 protein: CASRTGGDYGYTF; CDR3 DNA: TGTGCCAGCAGAACAGGGGGAGACTATGGCTACACCTTC
J gene: TRBJ1-5; V gene: TRBV9; D gene: -; clone size: -; CDR3 protein: CASSPDGSVRQPQHF; CDR3 DNA: TGTGCCAGCAGCCCAGACGGGTCAGTCCGTCAGCCCCAGCATTTT
J gene: TRBJ1-4; V gene: TRBV6-5; D gene: -; clone size: -; CDR3 protein: CASRRGGVRNEKLFF; CDR3 DNA: TGTGCCAGCAGGAGGGGGGGCGTTCGTAATGAAAAACTGTTTTTT
J gene: TRBJ2-7; V gene: TRBV7-3; D gene: -; clone size: -; CDR3 protein: CASSPGGYHEQYF; CDR3 DNA: TGTGCCAGCAGCCCAGGGGGGTACCACGAGCAGTACTTC
J gene: TRBJ2-5; V gene: TRBV7-8; D gene: -; clone size: once; CDR3 protein: CASSLASEETQYF; CDR3 DNA: TGTGCCAGCAGCTTAGCCTCCGAAGAGACCCAGTACTTC
J gene: TRBJ2-1; V gene: TRBV9; D gene: -; clone size: -; CDR3 protein: CASSVEPVSSYNEQFF; CDR3 DNA: TGTGCCAGCAGCGTAGAGCCTGTGAGCTCCTACAATGAGCAGTTCTTC
J gene: TRBJ2-7; V gene: TRBV9; D gene: -; clone size: -; CDR3 protein: CASSVGGAPTYEQYF; CDR3 DNA: TGTGCCAGCAGCGTAGGGGGAGCGCCTACCTACGAGCAGTACTTC
J gene: TRBJ2-2; V gene: TRBV27; D gene: -; clone size: -; CDR3 protein: CASSRGAGAGELFF; CDR3 DNA: TGTGCCAGCAGCCGGGGGGCGGGGGCCGGGGAGCTGTTTTTT
J gene: TRBJ1-1; V gene: TRBV6-5; D gene: TRBD1; clone size: -; CDR3 protein: CASSNDRGGTEAFF; CDR3 DNA: TGTGCCAGCAGTAACGACAGGGGAGGCACTGAAGCTTTCTTT
J gene: TRBJ1-5; V gene: TRBV6-5; D gene: TRBD1; clone size: -; CDR3 protein: CASSSYGTGSQPQHF; CDR3 DNA: TGTGCCAGCAGCTCATACGGGACAGGGTCACAGCCCCAGCATTTT
J gene: TRBJ2-3; V gene: TRBV13; D gene: -; clone size: -; CDR3 protein: CASSSRTVSTDTQYF; CDR3 DNA: TGTGCCAGCAGCTCTAGGACAGTTAGCACAGATACGCAGTATTTT
J gene: TRBJ2-1; V gene: TRBV5-1; D gene: -; clone size: -; CDR3 protein: CASSFGGSAQSEQFF; CDR3 DNA: TGCGCCAGCAGCTTTGGGGGGAGCGCCCAAAGTGAGCAGTTCTTC
J gene: TRBJ1-2; V gene: TRBV7-8; D gene: TRBD1; clone size: -; CDR3 protein: CASSPGQGVGGYTF; CDR3 DNA: TGTGCCAGCAGCCCTGGACAGGGAGTGGGCGGCTACACCTTC
J gene: TRBJ2-5; V gene: TRBV28; D gene: -; clone size: -; CDR3 protein: CASSSTGRETQYF; CDR3 DNA: TGTGCCAGCAGTAGCACAGGGAGAGAGACCCAGTACTTC
J gene: TRBJ1-1; V gene: TRBV5-1; D gene: -; clone size: -; CDR3 protein: CASSFGPSNTEAFF; CDR3 DNA: TGCGCCAGCAGCTTTGGGCCCTCGAACACTGAAGCTTTCTTT
J gene: TRBJ2-7; V gene: TRBV6-5; D gene: TRBD1; clone size: once; CDR3 protein: CASREDRVLYEQYF; CDR3 DNA: TGTGCCAGCAGGGAGGACAGGGTTCTCTACGAGCAGTACTTC
J gene: TRBJ1-1; V gene: TRBV6-5; D gene: TRBD1; clone size: -; CDR3 protein: CASSYSGQGRHTEAFF; CDR3 DNA: TGTGCCAGCAGTTACTCCGGACAGGGGAGACACACTGAAGCTTTCTTT